This T cell receptor beta chain was recorded in a study of T cell changes during pregnancy in multiple sclerosis. The CDR3 has 16 amino acids. Germline loops: CDR1 SGHVS, CDR2 FQNEAQ. The J segment lost 7 bases and the V segment lost 4 bases, leaving 11 bases of the junction unmatched. Clones were sequenced by immunoSEQ multiplex PCR, and TCRdb holds only the in-frame ones, with some missing. The sample consists of fewer than 85,000 clones, 90% to 95% of them appearing once. This clone occurred a few times. The chain employs TRBV7-8 and TRBJ2-1, with 9 bases identical to TRBD2. This clonotype was obtained from a female donor with multiple sclerosis, enrolled in a pregnancy study. This sample comprised peripheral blood, obtained in the second trimester of pregnancy. CDR3 nucleotides: TGTGCCAGCAGCTCATTCAGGGCGGGAGGGCGGAATGAGCAGTTCTTC. Its protein is CASSSFRAGGRNEQFF.